Below are 26 T cell receptor beta chains sequenced from a single sample in a study of shared clonotypes between healthy human individuals. Cells designated naive CD8 were CD45RO-negative and were positively selected for CCR7, with terminally differentiated effector memory CD45RA+ cells excluded. This table comes from immunoSEQ multiplex PCR, and its TCRdb copy is limited to in-frame clones, with some not included. The profile covers approximately 720,000 clones, with 92% appearing a single time and roughly 24% taken by the ten largest. Sequences were obtained from naive CD8+ T cells sorted from blood. The source is a man between 25 and 39 years old in good health.

CDR3 DNA sequence: TGTGCCAGCAGTCCAATGACGAGAGATACGCAGTATTTT. This codes for CASSPMTRDTQYF. This chain joins TRBV27 and TRBJ2-3; D is undetermined. This CDR3 comprises 13 residues. Germline V gives CDR1 MNHEY, CDR2 SMNVEV (reference sequence). Trimming removed 5 bases at V and 5 bases at J, with 11 bases between.

This chain links TRBV11-2 with TRBJ2-5; the D gene is possibly TRBD1 (5 bases). Trimming took off 0 bases at V and 1 base at J, with 12 bases between the two ends. Per the germline V gene, CDR1 is SGHAT and CDR2 is FQNNGV. The CDR3 covers 16 residues. The CDR3 protein is CASSLDPLGLQETQYF. The CDR3 DNA reads as TGTGCCAGCAGCTTAGACCCTCTGGGGCTCCAAGAGACCCAGTACTTC.

V is TRBV27 and J is TRBJ1-1; the D is unclear. Trimming shortened V by 5 bases and J by 0 bases, and 16 bases separated the two germline ends. Germline V gene lookup returns CDR1 MNHEY and CDR2 SMNVEV (reference sequence). The CDR3 runs 16 residues. Here the CDR3 reads CASSTSREPMNTEAFF. Here the CDR3 DNA reads TGTGCCAGCAGTACTTCCCGGGAGCCTATGAACACTGAAGCTTTCTTT.

This clone was seen a handful of times. The chain links TRBV25-1 to TRBJ2-1; TRBD2 matches 7 bases. The CDR3 sequence is 16 residues long. Germline lookup yields CDR1 MGHDK and CDR2 SYGVNS. The junction had 3 bases not matched to a gene; V was cut back by 0 bases and J by 1 base. As DNA, the CDR3 is TGTGCCAGCAGTGAATATGGGGGAGGGTCCTACAATGAGCAGTTCTTC. Protein sequence: CASSEYGGGSYNEQFF.

This chain joins TRBV6-5 and TRBJ1-2; possible D gene TRBD1, 5 bases. Germline lookup yields CDR1 MNHEY and CDR2 SVGAGI. The V end lost 5 bases, the J end lost 8 bases, and 15 bases lay between the germline ends. The CDR3 is made up of 13 amino acids. The CDR3 loop reads CASSGHRSGGYTF. In DNA, the CDR3 is TGTGCCAGCAGTGGTCACAGGTCGGGCGGCTACACCTTC.

A few counts support this clone. This chain's CDR3 is CASSQEAGGSISYGYTF. The CDR3 DNA reads as TGCGCCAGCAGCCAGGAAGCAGGGGGTTCAATTAGCTATGGCTACACCTTC. The chain joins TRBV4-3 to TRBJ1-2, with 7 bases that match TRBD1. Germline CDR1 reads LGHNA; CDR2 reads YSLEER. The V and J ends lost 3 bases and 4 bases, in that order; junction bases with no gene match: 14. This CDR3 is 17 amino acids long.

The chain uses TRBV5-4 and TRBJ2-1; D remains ambiguous. The CDR3 runs 12 residues. V was pared by 5 bases and J by 4 bases, with 7 bases between. The germline V gene encodes CDR1 SGHNT and CDR2 YYREEE (reference sequence). In DNA, the CDR3 is TGTGCCAGCAGGACCCCATACAATGAGCAGTTCTTC. It encodes CASRTPYNEQFF.

The chain employs TRBV28 and TRBJ2-1; D possibly corresponds to TRBD2 (6 bases). Germline V gene sequence: CDR1 MDHEN, CDR2 SYDVKM. The CDR3 has 14 residues. V lost 7 bases and J lost 3, with 13 bases in between. Written as DNA, the CDR3 is TGTGCCAGCATCGGGGGAGTTAACTACAATGAGCAGTTCTTC. Residues: CASIGGVNYNEQFF.

The genes are TRBV10-3 and TRBJ2-1; D unclear. This CDR3 comprises 16 residues. Germline-derived CDR1 and CDR2 are ENHRY and SYGVKD. The ends were cut back, 0 bases at V and 0 bases at J, with 9 bases in the middle. The CDR3 DNA follows: TGTGCCATCAGTGAGTCTCAAAGTAGCTCCTACAATGAGCAGTTCTTC. Its translation: CAISESQSSSYNEQFF.

The J gene is TRBJ1-2, the V gene TRBV7-2; no definite D call. The CDR3 length is 15 residues. Per germline, CDR1 SGHTA and CDR2 FQGNSA. The ends were cut back, 1 base at V and 2 bases at J, with 11 bases in the middle. CDR3 loop: CASSLGRVLNYGYTF. In nucleotides, the CDR3 is TGTGCCAGCAGCTTAGGTAGGGTTCTCAACTATGGCTACACCTTC.

About this clone itself: A clone one base away is much larger, so this may be a read error. This same CDR3 is encoded by further DNA sequences in the sample. CDR3 bases: TGTGCCAGCAGCGCCGACTCCTACGAGCAGTACTTC. Residues: CASSADSYEQYF. V usage is TRBV9 and J usage is TRBJ2-7, with no clear D. The V end was cut by 3 bases, the J end by 0 bases, with 4 bases between. Per the germline V gene, CDR1 is SGDLS and CDR2 is YYNGEE. The CDR3 runs 12 residues.

The J gene is TRBJ2-3, the V gene TRBV18; D ambiguous. This CDR3 is 11 amino acids long. The V end lost 3 bases, the J end lost 2 bases, and 0 bases lay between the germline ends. From germline, CDR1 is KGHSH and CDR2 LQKENI. The DNA of the CDR3 is TGTGCCAGCTCACCCACAGATACGCAGTATTTT. Translated, it gives CASSPTDTQYF.

The V and J genes are TRBV6-5 and TRBJ2-7, with a possible D match to TRBD2 (5 bases). Germline values: CDR1 MNHEY, CDR2 SVGAGI. V lost 8 bases and J 1 base, leaving 9 bases between the germline ends. This CDR3 comprises 12 residues. CDR3 nucleotides: TGTGCCAGCGCCCGAGGGTCCTACGAGCAGTACTTC. It encodes CASARGSYEQYF.

The chain joins TRBV6-1 to TRBJ2-1; D unresolved. CDR1 MNHNS and CDR2 SASEGT come from the germline V gene. Trimming removed 0 bases from V and 9 bases from J, with 15 bases in between. This CDR3 contains 15 residues. The CDR3 DNA is TGTGCCAGCAGTGAAGCGCTGGGGTTACTCGGTGAGCAGTTCTTC. As protein: CASSEALGLLGEQFF.

The CDR3 region is CASSIDPVSSYEQYF. CDR3 coding DNA: TGTGCCAGTAGTATAGATCCAGTGAGCTCCTACGAGCAGTACTTC. This chain joins TRBV19 and TRBJ2-7; D uncertain. The CDR3 totals 15 residues. The V gene lost 0 bases and the J gene lost 0 bases, with 9 bases spanning the gap. Germline CDR1 LNHDA, CDR2 SQIVND (reference sequence).

The genes are TRBV2 and TRBJ2-1; a possible D gene is TRBD2 (5 bases). Germline V gene lookup returns CDR1 SNHLY and CDR2 FYNNEI. The CDR3 spans 15 residues. The germline V and J ends were trimmed by 2 bases and 9 bases, with 17 bases remaining between them. CDR3 residues: CASSEYGEPLGEQFF. In nucleotides, the CDR3 is TGTGCCAGCAGTGAATACGGGGAACCCCTCGGTGAGCAGTTCTTC.

This chain connects TRBV7-9 to TRBJ2-7; no definite D call. Germline-derived CDR1 and CDR2 are SEHNR and FQNEAQ (reference sequence). The CDR3 runs 18 residues. The germline V and J ends were trimmed by 1 base and 0 bases, with 19 bases remaining between them. The CDR3 sequence is CASSLVVDGLLSSYEQYF. CDR3 DNA sequence: TGTGCCAGCAGCTTAGTTGTGGATGGGTTGCTTAGCTCCTACGAGCAGTACTTC.

The chain carries TRBV4-1 and TRBJ2-7; TRBD1 is a possible D gene (5 bases). V lost 4 bases, J lost 3 bases, and 16 bases lay in between. The CDR3 consists of 15 residues. The V gene's germline CDR1 is MGHRA and CDR2 YSYEKL. Here the CDR3 reads CASSPQETADYEQYF. The CDR3, as DNA: TGCGCCAGCAGCCCCCAGGAGACAGCCGACTACGAGCAGTACTTC.

The V call is TRBV5-8, the J call TRBJ1-5, with 8 bases identical to TRBD1. There are 14 residues in the CDR3. The V and J ends lost 4 bases and 7 bases, in that order; junction bases with no gene match: 7. Germline V gene lookup returns CDR1 SGHTS and CDR2 YDEGEE. CDR3 in DNA: TGTGCCAGCAGCGGGACAGGCCCTCAGCAGCCCCAGCATTTT. Residues: CASSGTGPQQPQHF.

This clone was detected once. This rearrangement joins TRBV30 to TRBJ1-1, with a tentative D call TRBD1 (5 bases). CDR1 is GTSNPN, CDR2 SVGIG, per germline (reference sequence). The CDR3 is 13 residues long. Trimming stripped 3 bases from V and 1 base from J, with 9 bases between. The CDR3 loop reads CAWSPTGNTEAFF. The CDR3 coding sequence is TGTGCCTGGAGCCCCACAGGGAACACTGAAGCTTTCTTT.

The J gene is TRBJ2-1, the V gene TRBV7-8; perhaps TRBD1 as D (5 bases). Germline-derived CDR1 and CDR2 are SGHVS and FQNEAQ. V lost 1 base to trimming and J lost 7 bases, with 14 bases between them. The CDR3 sequence is 15 residues long. For the CDR3, the DNA is TGTGCCAGCAGCTTAGAGGGGCCGTATGGGAATGAGCAGTTCTTC. Translated, it gives CASSLEGPYGNEQFF.

The V and J genes are TRBV21-1 and TRBJ2-7; the table's TRBD2 call for D was not verified on the DNA. TRBV21-1 is an annotated pseudogene. This CDR3 spans 15 amino acids. The CDR3 loop is CASSTPKREFYEQYF. The CDR3, as DNA: TGTGCCAGCAGCACCCCGAAGCGGGAGTTCTACGAGCAGTACTTC.

This clone has a handful of counts. The rearrangement links TRBV4-2 to TRBJ1-2; tentative D call: TRBD1 (5 bases). The CDR3 covers 13 residues. Looked up from germline, CDR1 is LGHNA and CDR2 is YNFKEQ. With 4 bases removed from V and 7 bases from J, the gap between germline ends came to 13 bases. CDR3 sequence (DNA): TGTGCCAGCAGCCCCAAGTTGGGGGGTGGCTACACCTTC. Translating gives CASSPKLGGGYTF.

The chain links TRBV5-1 to TRBJ2-1; 11 bases are a match to TRBD1. The trim removed 4 bases at V and 1 base at J, leaving 4 bases unmatched. Germline assignment: CDR1 SGHRS and CDR2 YFSETQ. The CDR3 has 16 residues. CDR3 protein: CASSLGTGGSYNEQFF. For the CDR3, the DNA is TGCGCCAGCAGCCTAGGGACAGGGGGTTCCTACAATGAGCAGTTCTTC.

J is TRBJ2-5 and V is TRBV7-9, with a possible D match to TRBD2 (5 bases). The V gene's germline CDR1 is SEHNR and CDR2 FQNEAQ (reference sequence). This CDR3 spans 14 amino acids. V lost 6 bases and J 7 bases, leaving 18 bases between the germline ends. CDR3 region: CASSHNFPRGTQYF. The CDR3 nucleotides are TGTGCCAGCAGTCATAACTTTCCTCGGGGGACCCAGTACTTC.

This chain joins TRBV29-1 and TRBJ2-7, with 7 bases matching TRBD1. The CDR3 runs to 15 residues. With 5 bases clipped from V and 4 bases from J, the junction kept 14 bases outside the gene matches. Germline V gene sequence: CDR1 SQVTM, CDR2 ANQGSEA. CDR3 sequence reads: CSVNKIQGQRYEQYF. Here the CDR3 DNA reads TGCAGCGTTAACAAAATACAGGGGCAAAGGTACGAGCAGTACTTC.